Shown below are 15 T cell receptor beta chains from a single sample sequenced in a study of blood T cell repertoires in COVID-19. Libraries were prepared by immunoSEQ multiplex PCR; TCRdb keeps only in-frame clonotypes and omits some of them. Of roughly 150,000 clones listed, around nine tenths are singletons. Sequencing was carried out using peripheral blood. Receptor source: a human donor in a cohort sampled during active COVID-19.

J is TRBJ1-1 and V is TRBV19; TRBD1 agrees at 7 bases. The CDR3 runs 14 residues. Germline V gene data show CDR1 as LNHDA and CDR2 as SQIVND (reference sequence). J gave up 1 base and V 5 bases, and 4 bases lay outside the gene matches. The CDR3 here is CASSGRTGNTEAFF. CDR3 DNA sequence: TGTGCCAGTAGTGGCCGGACAGGGAACACTGAAGCTTTCTTT.

The genes are TRBV6-1 and TRBJ2-7, with a weak D call TRBD1 (6 bases). V shed 2 bases and J shed 3 bases, with 14 bases lying between them. The CDR3 runs to 15 residues. Germline V lookup: CDR1 MNHNS, CDR2 SASEGT. The CDR3 protein is CASSERGTMSYEQYF. CDR3 DNA: TGTGCCAGCAGTGAAAGGGGGACGATGAGCTACGAGCAGTACTTC.

V is TRBV9 and J is TRBJ2-1, with no clear D. CDR3 size: 17 residues. V was shortened by 1 base and J by 5 bases, with 19 bases between the two germline ends. In germline, CDR1 is SGDLS, CDR2 YYNGEE. The CDR3 here is CASSVSRITLNHNEQFF. In DNA form, the CDR3 reads TGTGCCAGCAGCGTATCGCGTATAACGCTAAACCACAATGAGCAGTTCTTC.

The CDR3 region is CASSLYRASTEAFF. DNA of the CDR3: TGTGCCAGCAGCCTCTACAGGGCTAGCACTGAAGCTTTCTTT. This chain joins TRBV3-1 (or the pseudogene TRBV3-2) and TRBJ1-1, with D possibly matching TRBD1 (6 bases). The CDR3 is 14 residues long. Trimming removed 4 bases at V and 4 bases at J, with 13 bases between. Germline V gene data show CDR1 as LGHDT and CDR2 as YNNKEL (reference sequence).

This chain connects TRBV28 to TRBJ2-5, with 8 bases matching TRBD1. The CDR3 runs to 18 residues. The junction had 13 bases not matched to a gene; V was cut back by 3 bases and J by 1 base. CDR1 and CDR2 (germline): MDHEN, SYDVKM. The CDR3: CASSLQQGEGTFQETQYF. For the CDR3, the DNA is TGTGCCAGCAGTTTGCAACAGGGGGAAGGAACTTTCCAAGAGACCCAGTACTTC.

The rearrangement links TRBV2 to TRBJ1-5; 9 positions agree with TRBD1. This CDR3 contains 18 residues. From germline, CDR1 is SNHLY and CDR2 FYNNEI. V was clipped by 5 bases and J by 0 bases; unmatched bases: 11. The CDR3 protein is CASSPSGQGTGSNQPQHF. In DNA, the CDR3 is TGTGCCAGCAGTCCATCGGGACAGGGAACCGGTAGCAATCAGCCCCAGCATTTT.

The gene calls are TRBV5-1 and TRBJ2-5; 7 bases align to TRBD2. This CDR3 comprises 18 residues. The V gene's germline CDR1 is SGHRS and CDR2 YFSETQ. V lost 2 bases to trimming and J lost 5 bases; unmatched junction nucleotides: 18. CDR3 region: CASSFNPRGGLSAETQYF. The CDR3 DNA follows: TGCGCCAGCAGCTTTAACCCGCGCGGGGGTTTAAGTGCGGAGACCCAGTACTTC.

This chain joins TRBV28 and TRBJ2-7; no clear D. V was clipped by 6 bases and J by 5 bases, with 11 bases between them. Germline lookup yields CDR1 MDHEN and CDR2 SYDVKM. The CDR3 totals 12 residues. This CDR3 reads CASSTTRNEQYF. CDR3 DNA sequence: TGTGCCAGCAGCACGACTCGGAACGAGCAGTACTTC.

This clone was recorded once. The chain has TRBV7-8 and TRBJ2-3; 10 positions match TRBD2. Germline assignment: CDR1 SGHVS and CDR2 FQNEAQ. J was trimmed by 4 bases and V by 2 bases; bases with no gene match: 9. The CDR3 covers 17 residues. DNA for the CDR3: TGTGCCAGCAGCTTATGGGAAGCGGGGGGGTTACCAGATACGCAGTATTTT. As protein: CASSLWEAGGLPDTQYF.

The V gene is TRBV4-1, the J gene TRBJ2-2, with TRBD2 matching over 16 bases. With V trimmed by 4 bases and J by 10 bases, 12 bases remained unmatched. This CDR3 has 18 residues. Germline-derived CDR1 and CDR2 are MGHRA and YSYEKL. This CDR3 reads CASSLNPGTSGRAMELFF. The CDR3 coding sequence is TGCGCCAGCAGCCTCAACCCCGGGACTAGCGGGAGGGCGATGGAGCTGTTTTTT.

This chain uses TRBV5-1 with TRBJ2-3, with 9 bases identical to TRBD2. CDR3 length: 19 amino acids. Germline values: CDR1 SGHRS, CDR2 YFSETQ. After removal of 3 bases from V and 3 bases from J, the junction contained 17 bases not matched to a gene. The CDR3 sequence is CASSSTPWNSGSLTDTQYF. DNA of the CDR3: TGCGCCAGCAGCTCCACACCGTGGAATAGCGGGAGTTTAACAGATACGCAGTATTTT.

The chain links TRBV7-9 to TRBJ2-1; D may be TRBD1 (6 bases). V lost 5 bases to trimming and J lost 1 base, with 12 bases between them. CDR1 SEHNR and CDR2 FQNEAQ come from the germline V gene (reference sequence). CDR3 length equals 15 residues. In DNA, the CDR3 is TGTGCCAGCAGCCCTAGAACAGGGTCCTACAATGAGCAGTTCTTC. Translated, it gives CASSPRTGSYNEQFF.

V is TRBV7-8 and J is TRBJ1-1; TRBD1 agrees at 7 bases. The CDR3 sequence is 15 residues long. J was trimmed by 0 bases and V by 2 bases; bases with no gene match: 3. Germline CDR1 reads SGHVS; CDR2 reads FQNEAQ. Written as DNA, the CDR3 is TGTGCCAGCAGCTTATCCGGGACAGTGAACACTGAAGCTTTCTTT. As protein: CASSLSGTVNTEAFF.

J is TRBJ2-1 and V is TRBV10-3, with TRBD2 matching 8 bases. The CDR3 consists of 17 residues. Germline V gives CDR1 ENHRY, CDR2 SYGVKD. After removal of 4 bases from V and 0 bases from J, the junction contained 8 bases not matched to a gene. CDR3 amino acids: CAISGVGGEGSYNEQFF. DNA of the CDR3: TGTGCCATCAGTGGAGTCGGGGGGGAGGGCTCCTACAATGAGCAGTTCTTC.

The chain uses TRBV4-1 and TRBJ2-1; 11 positions agree with TRBD2. Germline CDR1 MGHRA, CDR2 YSYEKL. The CDR3 contains 16 residues. Trimming removed 2 bases from V and 8 bases from J; junction bases left unmatched: 8. The CDR3 loop reads CASSQLVLAGEDEQFF. DNA of the CDR3: TGCGCCAGCAGCCAACTTGTACTAGCGGGAGAGGATGAGCAGTTCTTC.